The source of this T cell receptor beta chain is a study of blood T cell repertoires in COVID-19. About the study: Spain, Italy and the United States supplied samples that represented acute and convalescent COVID-19.

The CDR3 contains 13 residues. Germline values: CDR1 MNHNS, CDR2 SASEGT. The ends lost 3 bases at V and 8 bases at J; junction bases unmatched: 6. Profiling relied on immunoSEQ multiplex PCR, and the TCRdb table lists in-frame clones only, not all of them. The repertoire holds some 120,000 clones, with approximately 77% as singletons. The count of this clone is one. The TCR comes from a man older than 75 with acute or convalescent COVID-19. Sequenced: peripheral blood. The genes are TRBV6-1 and TRBJ1-2; 7 bases fit TRBD1. The CDR3 reads CASSDDRAGGYTF. DNA of the CDR3: TGTGCCAGCAGTGATGACAGGGCGGGGGGCTACACCTTC.